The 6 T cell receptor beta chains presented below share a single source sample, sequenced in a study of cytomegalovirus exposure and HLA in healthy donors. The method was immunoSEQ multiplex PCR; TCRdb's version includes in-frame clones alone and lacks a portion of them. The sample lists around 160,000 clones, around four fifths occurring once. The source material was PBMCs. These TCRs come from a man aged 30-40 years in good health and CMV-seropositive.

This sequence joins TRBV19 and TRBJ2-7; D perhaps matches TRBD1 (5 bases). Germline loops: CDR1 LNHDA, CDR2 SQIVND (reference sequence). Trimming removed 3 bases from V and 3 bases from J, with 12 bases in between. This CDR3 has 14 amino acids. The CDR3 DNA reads TGTGCCAGTAGTATTGGTCCAGGGTTCTACGAGCAGTACTTC. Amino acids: CASSIGPGFYEQYF.

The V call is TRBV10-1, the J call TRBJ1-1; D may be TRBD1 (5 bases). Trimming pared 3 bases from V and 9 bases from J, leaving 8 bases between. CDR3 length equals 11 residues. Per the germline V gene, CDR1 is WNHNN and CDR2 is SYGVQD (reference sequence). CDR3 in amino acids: CASSEAGKAFF. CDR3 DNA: TGCGCCAGCAGTGAAGCAGGGAAAGCTTTCTTT.

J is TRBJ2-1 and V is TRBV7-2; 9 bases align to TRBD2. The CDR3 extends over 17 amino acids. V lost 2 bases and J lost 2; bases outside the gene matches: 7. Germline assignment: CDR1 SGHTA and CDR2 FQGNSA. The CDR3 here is CASSLSSGGSPYNEQFF. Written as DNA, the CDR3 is TGTGCCAGCAGCTTAAGTAGCGGGGGTAGTCCCTACAATGAGCAGTTCTTC.

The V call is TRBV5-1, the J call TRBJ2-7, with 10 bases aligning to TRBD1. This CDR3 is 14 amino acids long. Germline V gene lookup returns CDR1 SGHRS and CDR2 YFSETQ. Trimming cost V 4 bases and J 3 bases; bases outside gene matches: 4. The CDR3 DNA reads TGCGCCAGCAGCCCGACAGGGGGCATCTACGAGCAGTACTTC. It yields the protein CASSPTGGIYEQYF.

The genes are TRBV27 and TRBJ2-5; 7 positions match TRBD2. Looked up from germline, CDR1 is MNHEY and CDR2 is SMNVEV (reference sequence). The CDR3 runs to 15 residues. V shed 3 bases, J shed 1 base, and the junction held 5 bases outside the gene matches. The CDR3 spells CASSFLAGVQETQYF. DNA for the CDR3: TGTGCCAGCAGTTTCCTTGCGGGGGTCCAAGAGACCCAGTACTTC.

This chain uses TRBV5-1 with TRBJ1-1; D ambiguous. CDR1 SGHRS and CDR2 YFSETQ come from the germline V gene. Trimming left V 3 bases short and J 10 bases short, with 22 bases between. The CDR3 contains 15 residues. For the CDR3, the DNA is TGCGCCAGCAGCTATGTTTCTGGGGATTCCCGGGGAGCTTTCTTT. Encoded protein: CASSYVSGDSRGAFF. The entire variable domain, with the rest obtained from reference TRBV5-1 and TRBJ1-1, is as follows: KAGVTQTPRYLIKTRGQQVTLSCSPISGHRSVSWYQQTPGQGLQFLFEYFSETQRNKGNFPGRFSGRQFSNSRSEMNVSTLELGDSALYLCASSYVSGDSRGAFFGQGTRLTVV.